One sample yielded the 6 T cell receptor beta chains listed below, sequenced in a study of blood T cell repertoires in COVID-19. Clones were sequenced by immunoSEQ multiplex PCR, and TCRdb holds only the in-frame ones, with some missing. This sample yields roughly 200,000 clones, of which around 83% are seen a single time; under 15% belongs to the top ten. The sequencing input was peripheral blood. These receptor sequences come from a human donor in a cohort sampled during active COVID-19.

This clone came up many times. This chain joins TRBV2 and TRBJ1-1; D ambiguous. The CDR3 is 11 amino acids. The germline V and J ends were trimmed by 8 bases and 8 bases, with 12 bases remaining between them. From germline, CDR1 is SNHLY and CDR2 FYNNEI. For the CDR3, the DNA is TGTGCCAGCTGCAGTGAATACGAAGCTTTCTTT. It yields the protein CASCSEYEAFF.

V usage is TRBV28 and J usage is TRBJ1-5, with D possibly being TRBD1 (6 bases). Trimming pared 3 bases from V and 6 bases from J, leaving 12 bases between. The CDR3 covers 14 residues. Germline lookup yields CDR1 MDHEN and CDR2 SYDVKM. The CDR3 spells CASSLRDTGQPQHF. The CDR3 coding sequence is TGTGCCAGCAGTTTGAGGGACACAGGTCAGCCCCAGCATTTT.

The rearrangement links TRBV18 to TRBJ2-1; the match to TRBD2 covers 10 bases. The V gene end was trimmed by 10 bases and the J gene end by 3 bases; junction bases not matched to a gene: 9. The germline V gene has CDR1 KGHSH and CDR2 LQKENI. The CDR3 runs to 15 residues. The CDR3 region is CATYRTSGHYNEQFF. The CDR3 DNA follows: TGTGCCACCTATAGGACTAGCGGTCACTACAATGAGCAGTTCTTC.

The chain joins TRBV28 to TRBJ2-7, with 10 bases matching TRBD1. The germline V gene has CDR1 MDHEN and CDR2 SYDVKM. Trimming removed 7 bases from V and 0 bases from J; junction bases left unmatched: 15. The CDR3 has 18 residues. In nucleotides, the CDR3 is TGTGCCAGCAACTTGTCAGGGACAGGGGTCAGGAGCTCCTACGAGCAGTACTTC. Protein product: CASNLSGTGVRSSYEQYF.

V is TRBV5-4 and J is TRBJ1-2, with D possibly TRBD1 on 6 matching bases. The V and J ends lost 4 bases and 8 bases respectively, with 15 bases between them. This CDR3 region has 13 residues. Germline V lookup: CDR1 SGHNT, CDR2 YYREEE (reference sequence). CDR3 region: CASSTTGIRGYTF. The CDR3 nucleotides read TGTGCCAGCAGCACCACAGGGATTCGAGGCTACACCTTC.

In its sample, this clone was seen once. V usage is TRBV28 and J usage is TRBJ2-3, with 9 nucleotides matching TRBD2. CDR1 and CDR2 from the germline V gene are MDHEN and SYDVKM. V lost 6 bases to trimming and J lost 7 bases; unmatched junction nucleotides: 11. CDR3 length: 15 residues. The CDR3 DNA sequence: TGTGCCAGCAGAACCGGGACTAGCAGAGGGAATACGCAGTATTTT. Its translation is CASRTGTSRGNTQYF.